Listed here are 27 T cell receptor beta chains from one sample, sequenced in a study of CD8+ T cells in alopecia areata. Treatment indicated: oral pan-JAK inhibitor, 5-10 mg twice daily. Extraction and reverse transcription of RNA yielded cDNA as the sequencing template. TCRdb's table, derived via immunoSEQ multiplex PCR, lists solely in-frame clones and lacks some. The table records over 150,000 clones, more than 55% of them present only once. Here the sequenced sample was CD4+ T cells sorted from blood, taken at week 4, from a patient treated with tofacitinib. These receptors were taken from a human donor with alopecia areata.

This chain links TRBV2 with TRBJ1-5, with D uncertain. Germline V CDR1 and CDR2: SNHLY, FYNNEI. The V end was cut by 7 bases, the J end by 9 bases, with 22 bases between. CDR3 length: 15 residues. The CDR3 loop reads CASTSSGGIGSPQHF. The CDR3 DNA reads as TGTGCCAGCACCTCCAGCGGCGGGATCGGATCGCCCCAGCATTTT.

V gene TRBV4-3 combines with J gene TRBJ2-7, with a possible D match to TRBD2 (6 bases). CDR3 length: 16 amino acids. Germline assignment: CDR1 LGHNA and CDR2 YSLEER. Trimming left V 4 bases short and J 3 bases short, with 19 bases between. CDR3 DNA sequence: TGCGCCAGCAGCCGCCAACTAGCTTCTACTATCTACGAGCAGTACTTC. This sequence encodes CASSRQLASTIYEQYF.

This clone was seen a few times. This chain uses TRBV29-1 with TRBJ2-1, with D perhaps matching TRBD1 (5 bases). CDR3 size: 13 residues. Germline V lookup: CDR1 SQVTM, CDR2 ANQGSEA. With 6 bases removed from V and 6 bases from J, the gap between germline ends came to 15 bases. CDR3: CSVLGQGLNEQFF. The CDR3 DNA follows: TGCAGCGTATTGGGGCAGGGCCTCAATGAGCAGTTCTTC.

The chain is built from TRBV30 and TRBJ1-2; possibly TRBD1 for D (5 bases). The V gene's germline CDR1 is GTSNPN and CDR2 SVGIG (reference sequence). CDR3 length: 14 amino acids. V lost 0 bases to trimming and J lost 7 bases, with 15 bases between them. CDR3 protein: CAWSVRQGDAGYTF. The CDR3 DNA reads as TGTGCCTGGAGTGTACGGCAGGGAGATGCTGGCTACACCTTC.

This chain's CDR3 is CAWSEASSYEQYF. DNA of the CDR3: TGTGCCTGGAGTGAGGCGAGCTCCTACGAGCAGTACTTC. The chain employs TRBV30 and TRBJ2-7; D call uncertain. The CDR3 sequence is 13 residues long. V was trimmed by 1 base and J by 0 bases, leaving 7 bases between them. The germline V gene has CDR1 GTSNPN and CDR2 SVGIG (reference sequence).

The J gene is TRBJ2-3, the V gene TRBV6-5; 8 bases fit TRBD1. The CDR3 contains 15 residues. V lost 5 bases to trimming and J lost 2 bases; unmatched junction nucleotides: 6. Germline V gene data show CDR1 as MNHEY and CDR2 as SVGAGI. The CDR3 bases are TGTGCCAGCAGTACAGGGGGATTACCCACAGATACGCAGTATTTT. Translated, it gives CASSTGGLPTDTQYF.

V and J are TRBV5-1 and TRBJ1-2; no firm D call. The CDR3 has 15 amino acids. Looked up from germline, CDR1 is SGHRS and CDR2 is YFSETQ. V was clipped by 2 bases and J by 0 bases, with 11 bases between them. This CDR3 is CASSFSGSPNYGYTF. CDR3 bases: TGCGCCAGCAGCTTTAGTGGGAGCCCTAACTATGGCTACACCTTC.

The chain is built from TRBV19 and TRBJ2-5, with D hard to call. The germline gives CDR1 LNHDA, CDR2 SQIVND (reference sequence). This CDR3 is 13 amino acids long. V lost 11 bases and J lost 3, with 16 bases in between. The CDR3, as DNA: TGTGCCTCCTCGGTAGGCTCCGAAGAGACCCAGTACTTC. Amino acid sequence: CASSVGSEETQYF.

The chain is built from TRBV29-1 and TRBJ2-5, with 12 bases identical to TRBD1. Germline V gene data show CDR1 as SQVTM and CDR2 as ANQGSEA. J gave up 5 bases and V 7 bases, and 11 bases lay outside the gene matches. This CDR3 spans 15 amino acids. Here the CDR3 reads CSASPRDRGLETQYF. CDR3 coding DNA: TGCAGCGCCTCGCCCCGGGACAGGGGGCTGGAGACCCAGTACTTC.

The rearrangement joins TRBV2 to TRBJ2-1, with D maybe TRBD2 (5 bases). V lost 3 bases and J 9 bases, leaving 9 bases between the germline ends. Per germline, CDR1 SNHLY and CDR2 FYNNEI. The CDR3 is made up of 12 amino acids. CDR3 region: CASSDSAGEQFF. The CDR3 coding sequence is TGTGCCAGCAGTGATTCCGCGGGTGAGCAGTTCTTC.

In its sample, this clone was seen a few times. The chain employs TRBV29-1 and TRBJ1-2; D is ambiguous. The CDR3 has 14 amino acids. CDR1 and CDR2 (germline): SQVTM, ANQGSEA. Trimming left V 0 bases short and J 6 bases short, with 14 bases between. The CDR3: CSVEDLGRTHGYTF. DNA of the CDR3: TGCAGCGTTGAAGATCTGGGCAGGACCCATGGCTACACCTTC.

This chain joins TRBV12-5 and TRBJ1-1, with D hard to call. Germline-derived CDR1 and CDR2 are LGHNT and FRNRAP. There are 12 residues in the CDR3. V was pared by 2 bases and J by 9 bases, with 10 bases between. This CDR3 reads CASGLTETQAFF. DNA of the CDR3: TGTGCTAGTGGTTTGACTGAGACCCAAGCTTTCTTT.

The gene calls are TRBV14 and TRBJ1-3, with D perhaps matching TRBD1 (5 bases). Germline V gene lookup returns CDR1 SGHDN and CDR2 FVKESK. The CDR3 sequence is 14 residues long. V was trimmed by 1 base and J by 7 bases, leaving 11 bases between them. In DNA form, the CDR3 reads TGTGCCAGCAGCCAAGGTAACAGGAGGAACACCATATATTTT. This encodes CASSQGNRRNTIYF.

In DNA form, the CDR3 reads TGTGCCAGCAGCTTTAGTTCGGGGCTTGTCTACGAGCAGTACTTC. This sequence encodes CASSFSSGLVYEQYF. V gene TRBV7-2 combines with J gene TRBJ2-7, with D tentatively TRBD1 or TRBD2 (5 bases each). This CDR3 has 15 amino acids. V shed 3 bases and J shed 3 bases, with 15 bases lying between them. Germline V gene data show CDR1 as SGHTA and CDR2 as FQGNSA.

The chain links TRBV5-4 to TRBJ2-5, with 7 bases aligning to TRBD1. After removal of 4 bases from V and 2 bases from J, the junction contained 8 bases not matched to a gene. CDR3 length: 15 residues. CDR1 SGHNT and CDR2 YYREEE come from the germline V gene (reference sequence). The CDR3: CASSSRQGRQETQYF. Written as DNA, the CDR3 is TGTGCCAGCAGCAGTAGACAGGGACGGCAAGAGACCCAGTACTTC.

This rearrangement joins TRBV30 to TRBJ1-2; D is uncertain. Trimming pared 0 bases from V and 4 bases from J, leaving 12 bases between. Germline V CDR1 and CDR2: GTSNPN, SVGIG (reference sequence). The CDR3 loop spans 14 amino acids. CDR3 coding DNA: TGTGCCTGGAGTGTGCTGGGATCCACCTATGGCTACACCTTC. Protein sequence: CAWSVLGSTYGYTF.

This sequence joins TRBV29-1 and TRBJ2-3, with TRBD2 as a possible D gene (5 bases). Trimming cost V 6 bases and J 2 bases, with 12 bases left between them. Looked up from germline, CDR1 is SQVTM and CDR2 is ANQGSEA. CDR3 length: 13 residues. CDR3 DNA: TGCAGCGTGGCGGGTGCCCCCACAGATACGCAGTATTTT. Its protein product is CSVAGAPTDTQYF.

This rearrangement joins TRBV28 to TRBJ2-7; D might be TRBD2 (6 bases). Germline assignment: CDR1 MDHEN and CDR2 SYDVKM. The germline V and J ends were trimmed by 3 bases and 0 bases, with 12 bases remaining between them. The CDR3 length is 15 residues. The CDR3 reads CASSLVRDRSYEQYF. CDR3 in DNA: TGTGCCAGCAGTTTGGTGCGGGACCGCTCCTACGAGCAGTACTTC.

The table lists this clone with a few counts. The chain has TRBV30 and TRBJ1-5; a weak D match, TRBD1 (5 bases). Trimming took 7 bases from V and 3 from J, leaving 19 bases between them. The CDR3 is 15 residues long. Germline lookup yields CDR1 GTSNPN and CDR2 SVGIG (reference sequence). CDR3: CASAVGAAFNQPQHF. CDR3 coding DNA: TGTGCCTCGGCGGTTGGGGCAGCCTTCAATCAGCCCCAGCATTTT.

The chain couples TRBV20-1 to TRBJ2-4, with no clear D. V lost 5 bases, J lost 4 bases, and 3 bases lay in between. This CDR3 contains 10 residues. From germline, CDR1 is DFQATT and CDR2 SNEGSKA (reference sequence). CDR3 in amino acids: CSAPKNIQYF. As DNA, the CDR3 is TGCAGTGCTCCAAAAAACATTCAGTACTTC.

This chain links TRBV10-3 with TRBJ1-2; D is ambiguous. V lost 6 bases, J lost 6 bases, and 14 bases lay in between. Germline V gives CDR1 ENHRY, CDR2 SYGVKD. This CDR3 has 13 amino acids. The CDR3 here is CAIRFGSPDGYTF. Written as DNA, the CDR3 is TGTGCCATCAGGTTCGGGAGCCCTGATGGCTACACCTTC.

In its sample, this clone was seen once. The CDR3 protein is CASRVTSGSSLHTGELFF. CDR3 nucleotide sequence: TGTGCCAGCAGAGTGACTAGCGGGAGTAGCCTACACACCGGGGAGCTGTTTTTT. The chain carries TRBV9 and TRBJ2-2, with 12 nucleotides matching TRBD2. The germline CDR1 and CDR2 sequences are SGDLS and YYNGEE. This CDR3 has 18 residues. Unmatched junction bases numbered 11, after V lost 5 bases and J lost 3 bases.

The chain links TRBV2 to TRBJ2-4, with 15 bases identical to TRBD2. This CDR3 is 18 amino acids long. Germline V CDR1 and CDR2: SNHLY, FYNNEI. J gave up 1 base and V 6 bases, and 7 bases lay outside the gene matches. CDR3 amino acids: CASSEGLAGGWAKNIQYF. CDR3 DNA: TGTGCCAGCAGCGAGGGACTAGCGGGAGGATGGGCCAAAAACATTCAGTACTTC.

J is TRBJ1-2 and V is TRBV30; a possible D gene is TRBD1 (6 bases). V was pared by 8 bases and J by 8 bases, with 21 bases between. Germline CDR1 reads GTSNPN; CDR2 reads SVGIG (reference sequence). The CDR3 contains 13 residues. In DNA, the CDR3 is TGTGCCGGACAGAGGGGAGCCCCGGTCGGCTACACCTTC. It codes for CAGQRGAPVGYTF.

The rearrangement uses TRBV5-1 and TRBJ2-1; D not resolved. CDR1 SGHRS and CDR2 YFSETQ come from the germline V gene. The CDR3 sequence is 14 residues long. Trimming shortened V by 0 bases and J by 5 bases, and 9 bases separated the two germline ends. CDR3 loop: CASSLDWGHNEQFF. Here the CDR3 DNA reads TGCGCCAGCAGCTTGGATTGGGGTCACAATGAGCAGTTCTTC.

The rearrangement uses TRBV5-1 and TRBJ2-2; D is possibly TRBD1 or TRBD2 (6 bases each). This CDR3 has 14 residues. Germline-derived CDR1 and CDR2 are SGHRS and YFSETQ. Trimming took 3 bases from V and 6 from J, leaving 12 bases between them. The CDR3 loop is CASSSEGGAGELFF. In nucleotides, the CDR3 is TGCGCCAGCAGCTCGGAGGGGGGCGCCGGGGAGCTGTTTTTT.

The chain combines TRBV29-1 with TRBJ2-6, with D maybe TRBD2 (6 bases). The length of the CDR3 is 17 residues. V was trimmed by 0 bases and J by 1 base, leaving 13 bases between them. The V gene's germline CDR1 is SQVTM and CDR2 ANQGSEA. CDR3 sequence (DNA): TGCAGCGTTGAAGATCGGCGGGGTCAATCTGGGGCCAACGTCCTGACTTTC. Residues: CSVEDRRGQSGANVLTF.